The 25 T cell receptor beta chains given below trace back to one sample, sequenced in a study of CD8+ T cells in alopecia areata. Extraction of RNA preceded its reverse transcription into cDNA, which served as the sequencing template. Measured with immunoSEQ multiplex PCR; TCRdb has only the in-frame clones, and not every one. The sample contains 150,000 to 200,000 clones, roughly 50% of which appear only once. Treatment: oral pan-JAK inhibitor, 5-10 mg twice daily. The source material was CD4+ T cells sorted from blood, sampled at approximately week 56, from a patient treated with tofacitinib. These receptors were collected from a human donor with alopecia areata.

J is TRBJ1-5 and V is TRBV30; D possibly corresponds to TRBD1 (5 bases). The CDR3 consists of 12 residues. V lost 1 base, J lost 6 bases, and 7 bases lay in between. Germline CDR1 and CDR2: GTSNPN and SVGIG (reference sequence). The CDR3 nucleotides read TGTGCCTGGAGTGGGGGCGTTCAGCCCCAGCATTTT. The encoded protein is CAWSGGVQPQHF.

The chain recombines TRBV2 with TRBJ1-6; D uncertain. Deletions cut 7 bases from V and 8 bases from J, with 9 bases between. Looked up from germline, CDR1 is SNHLY and CDR2 is FYNNEI. The CDR3 runs to 12 residues. CDR3 sequence (DNA): TGTGCCAGCACTACTGGGCATTCACCCCTCCACTTT. Translation gives CASTTGHSPLHF.

The chain recombines TRBV21-1 with TRBJ2-3; the D call TRBD2 from the table was never checked on the DNA. TRBV21-1 is a known pseudogene. The length of the CDR3 is 13 residues. CDR3 sequence (DNA): TGTGCCACCTTAGCGGAGCTCACAGATACGCAGTATTTT. Encoded protein: CATLAELTDTQYF.

This clone has just a few counts. This chain uses TRBV7-2 with TRBJ1-5, with 7 bases identical to TRBD1. Trimming took 1 base from V and 1 from J; bases not matched to a gene: 1. The CDR3 totals 15 residues. Germline values: CDR1 SGHTA, CDR2 FQGNSA. The CDR3 sequence: CASSLGQGSNQPQHF. In DNA form, the CDR3 reads TGTGCCAGCAGCTTAGGACAGGGAAGCAATCAGCCCCAGCATTTT. Supplemented by reference TRBV7-2 and TRBJ1-5, the full variable domain reads GAGVSQSPSNKVTEKGKDVELRCDPISGHTALYWYRQSLGQGLEFLIYFQGNSAPDKSGLPSDRFSAERTGGSVSTLTIQRTQQEDSAVYLCASSLGQGSNQPQHFGDGTRLSIL.

This clone was found a few times. The chain carries TRBV5-1 and TRBJ2-7; 8 positions match TRBD1. The germline V gene has CDR1 SGHRS and CDR2 YFSETQ. The V segment lost 4 bases and the J segment 6 bases; nucleotides outside the gene matches: 21. This CDR3 has 18 amino acids. This CDR3 reads CASSPWTGLSASGAEQYF. In DNA, the CDR3 is TGCGCCAGCAGCCCTTGGACAGGGTTGTCGGCGAGTGGAGCCGAGCAGTACTTC. Together with reference TRBV5-1 and TRBJ2-7, the CDR3 gives the full variable domain: KAGVTQTPRYLIKTRGQQVTLSCSPISGHRSVSWYQQTPGQGLQFLFEYFSETQRNKGNFPGRFSGRQFSNSRSEMNVSTLELGDSALYLCASSPWTGLSASGAEQYFGPGTRLTVT.

The rearrangement joins TRBV27 to TRBJ2-7; D tentatively fits TRBD1 or TRBD2 (5 bases each). Germline assignment: CDR1 MNHEY and CDR2 SMNVEV (reference sequence). Trimming removed 6 bases from V and 9 bases from J, with 21 bases in between. The CDR3 runs 14 residues. The CDR3 sequence is CASRLTGGGQVQYF. The CDR3 nucleotides are TGTGCCAGCAGGCTAACAGGAGGAGGTCAGGTGCAGTACTTC.

On this clone itself: The junction departs from germline at one end; a sequencing error may be responsible. V and J are TRBV6-1 and TRBJ1-2; D gene uncertain. Germline V gene data show CDR1 as MNHNS and CDR2 as SASEGT. This CDR3 is 11 amino acids long. The CDR3, as DNA: TGTGCCAGCAGTGAAGGGGTGGAGACGTACTTC. This encodes CASSEGVETYF.

The rearrangement links TRBV2 to TRBJ2-2; 8 bases fit TRBD1. Germline trimming cut 6 bases from V and 1 base from J; bases unmatched to any gene: 4. From germline, CDR1 is SNHLY and CDR2 FYNNEI. The CDR3 runs 15 residues. The CDR3 region is CASRSGTGNTGELFF. CDR3 DNA: TGTGCCAGCAGATCCGGGACAGGGAACACCGGGGAGCTGTTTTTT.

The V and J genes are TRBV30 and TRBJ1-1; TRBD1 aligns across 8 bases. This CDR3 has 14 amino acids. The junction had 8 bases not matched to a gene; V was cut back by 4 bases and J by 4 bases. Germline assignment: CDR1 GTSNPN and CDR2 SVGIG (reference sequence). DNA of the CDR3: TGTGCCTGGACCGTCCGGACAGGGCTCACTGAAGCTTTCTTT. Protein sequence: CAWTVRTGLTEAFF.

The chain employs TRBV18 and TRBJ1-1, with TRBD1 as a possible D gene (6 bases). Germline V gene lookup returns CDR1 KGHSH and CDR2 LQKENI. CDR3 length: 15 residues. V was cut by 3 bases and J by 5 bases, with 16 bases left in between. DNA of the CDR3: TGTGCCAGCTCACCTCTCGGAGGGGGGAGGACTGAAGCTTTCTTT. Its translation is CASSPLGGGRTEAFF.

The chain combines TRBV6-1 with TRBJ1-1; possibly TRBD1 for D (6 bases). Germline V gene sequence: CDR1 MNHNS, CDR2 SASEGT. The CDR3 totals 14 residues. V lost 6 bases and J 1 base, leaving 12 bases between the germline ends. CDR3 nucleotides: TGTGCCAGCAGGTTGACAGGTCCGAACACTGAAGCTTTCTTT. Translation: CASRLTGPNTEAFF.

The chain has TRBV9 and TRBJ2-5; D might be TRBD2 (5 bases). V was shortened by 3 bases and J by 3 bases, with 9 bases between the two germline ends. The germline gives CDR1 SGDLS, CDR2 YYNGEE. CDR3 length: 13 residues. CDR3 sequence: CASSGAVEETQYF. CDR3 coding DNA: TGTGCCAGCAGCGGAGCGGTTGAAGAGACCCAGTACTTC.

This chain links TRBV6-1 with TRBJ2-7, with 8 positions matching TRBD1. Per the germline V gene, CDR1 is MNHNS and CDR2 is SASEGT. This CDR3 is built from 14 residues. The J segment lost 3 bases and the V segment lost 6 bases, leaving 7 bases of the junction unmatched. The CDR3 protein is CASSPGGEGYEQYF. For the CDR3, the DNA is TGTGCCAGCAGCCCAGGGGGCGAAGGCTACGAGCAGTACTTC.

This clone appeared once. The chain recombines TRBV14 with TRBJ2-5, with 7 bases matching TRBD2. CDR3 size: 15 residues. The junction had 3 bases not matched to a gene; V was cut back by 0 bases and J by 2 bases. CDR1 is SGHDN, CDR2 FVKESK, per germline. CDR3 in amino acids: CASSQERGLQETQYF. The CDR3 DNA follows: TGTGCCAGCAGCCAAGAGAGGGGACTACAAGAGACCCAGTACTTC.

The chain recombines TRBV7-2 with TRBJ2-7, with 8 bases matching TRBD2. The V and J ends lost 1 base and 5 bases, in that order; junction bases with no gene match: 7. Germline CDR1 SGHTA, CDR2 FQGNSA. CDR3 length equals 15 residues. CDR3 sequence: CASSLVASGYDEQYF. DNA for the CDR3: TGTGCCAGCAGCTTAGTAGCTAGCGGGTATGACGAGCAGTACTTC.

The V and J genes are TRBV5-1 and TRBJ2-1, with 10 positions matching TRBD2. The junction had 10 bases not matched to a gene; V was cut back by 3 bases and J by 7 bases. This CDR3 region has 16 residues. CDR1 is SGHRS and CDR2 is YFSETQ in the germline V gene. In nucleotides, the CDR3 is TGCGCCAGCAGCTACATCAGGACTAGCGGTCGAAATGAGCAGTTCTTC. The encoded protein is CASSYIRTSGRNEQFF.

This chain joins TRBV6-5 and TRBJ1-3; 7 nucleotides align to TRBD1. This CDR3 comprises 15 residues. The V gene end was trimmed by 6 bases and the J gene end by 0 bases; junction bases not matched to a gene: 5. Per the germline V gene, CDR1 is MNHEY and CDR2 is SVGAGI. The CDR3 sequence: CASSSTGSSGNTIYF. CDR3 DNA sequence: TGTGCCAGCAGCTCGACAGGGAGCTCTGGAAACACCATATATTTT.

The chain recombines TRBV29-1 with TRBJ1-4; D not resolved. V lost 4 bases to trimming and J lost 7 bases, with 16 bases between them. The germline gives CDR1 SQVTM, CDR2 ANQGSEA. The CDR3 is made up of 14 amino acids. The chain's CDR3 is CSVAAGTVTEKLFF. The CDR3 nucleotides read TGCAGCGTTGCCGCCGGAACGGTAACTGAAAAACTGTTTTTT.

V and J are TRBV15 and TRBJ1-4, with D possibly being TRBD1 (5 bases). The germline CDR1 and CDR2 sequences are LNHNV and YYDKDF (reference sequence). V gave up 1 base and J gave up 5 bases, with 11 bases separating them. The CDR3 length is 15 residues. The CDR3 DNA reads TGTGCCACCAGCAGAGCCGGGGCCGGCAATGAAAAACTGTTTTTT. As protein: CATSRAGAGNEKLFF.

The CDR3 here is CASSSGGGIRGYTF. The CDR3 region has the DNA TGTGCCAGCAGCTCAGGGGGCGGTATTCGCGGCTACACCTTC. The V call is TRBV7-3, the J call TRBJ1-2; the match to TRBD1 covers 8 bases. V shed 4 bases, J shed 8 bases, and the junction held 9 bases outside the gene matches. This CDR3 contains 14 residues. Germline CDR1 reads SGHTA; CDR2 reads FQGTGA.

This clone has just a few counts. The J gene is TRBJ2-7, the V gene TRBV5-1, with D unclear. The germline V gene has CDR1 SGHRS and CDR2 YFSETQ. Trimming took 4 bases from V and 2 from J, leaving 7 bases between them. The CDR3 is 12 amino acids. DNA of the CDR3: TGCGCCAGCAGCCCCAACCCCTACGAGCAGTACTTC. It encodes CASSPNPYEQYF.

This clone was detected a few times. This chain uses TRBV30 with TRBJ2-2; D is ambiguous. Trimming left V 0 bases short and J 2 bases short, with 7 bases between. CDR3 size: 14 residues. In germline, CDR1 is GTSNPN, CDR2 SVGIG (reference sequence). The CDR3 region has the DNA TGTGCCTGGAGTGTTTTCCTTAACACCGGGGAGCTGTTTTTT. Its translation is CAWSVFLNTGELFF. Based on the CDR3 plus reference TRBV30 and TRBJ2-2, the full variable domain is SQTIHQWPATLVQPVGSPLSLECTVEGTSNPNLYWYRQAAGRGLQLLFYSVGIGQISSEVPQNLSASRPQDRQFILSSKKLLLSDSGFYLCAWSVFLNTGELFFGEGSRLTVL.

This clone appeared a few times. V gene TRBV29-1 combines with J gene TRBJ2-5, with D uncertain. Deletions cut 4 bases from V and 1 base from J, with 10 bases between. Germline V gives CDR1 SQVTM, CDR2 ANQGSEA. CDR3 length equals 13 residues. The CDR3 loop reads CSVGPRVQETQYF. The DNA of the CDR3 is TGCAGCGTTGGGCCCCGGGTCCAAGAGACCCAGTACTTC.

The chain carries TRBV29-1 and TRBJ2-3; D unclear. Germline CDR1 reads SQVTM; CDR2 reads ANQGSEA. The CDR3 is 12 residues long. Between the trimmed V and J ends, which lost 3 bases and 3 bases, there was a span of 7 bases. CDR3 loop: CSVDIVTDTQYF. The DNA for the CDR3 is TGCAGCGTTGACATCGTAACAGATACGCAGTATTTT.

CDR3 sequence (DNA): TGTGCTAGTGGCACTGAGGTGAAATCACCCCTCCACTTT. It yields the protein CASGTEVKSPLHF. V and J are TRBV12-5 and TRBJ1-6; D ambiguous. The CDR3 extends over 13 amino acids. Germline CDR1 LGHNT, CDR2 FRNRAP. V was clipped by 6 bases and J by 10 bases, with 13 bases between them.